The TCR beta chain under discussion was sequenced for a study of response to subunit inactivated influenza vaccine. Findings and caveats of the study: With each seasonal influenza vaccination, the authors suggested, few new T cells are recruited.

A remark on this clonotype: As yet, its antigen is unknown.

TCRdb re-called the RT-PCR reads with MiXCR, one entry per CDR3 protein. The data show a few hundred thousand distinct CDR3 sequences, approximately 11% seen once. The CDR3 covers 14 residues. Per germline, CDR1 SNHLY and CDR2 FYNNEI. V was shortened by 5 bases and J by 5 bases, with 15 bases between the two germline ends. This sequence originates from a man aged 45-65 years who received an inactivated influenza vaccine. The source was PBMCs from blood, collected roughly 6 weeks after vaccination. The chain employs TRBV2 and TRBJ2-5; D is possibly TRBD1 or TRBD2 (5 bases each). The CDR3 sequence: CASSRDGARETQYF. The CDR3 DNA sequence: TGTGCCAGCAGTAGGGACGGGGCAAGGGAGACCCAGTACTTC.